The source of this T cell receptor (beta chain) is a study of CD8 T cells in ankylosing spondylitis. V dropped 6 bases and J dropped 5; count of bases not matched to a gene: 13. CDR3 length: 16 amino acids. The germline V gene encodes CDR1 DFQATT and CDR2 SNEGSKA (reference sequence). This clonotype has a count of ten or more. What it binds is unknown. General study results and limits: Disease-associated clones were reportedly significantly overrepresented in matched ankylosing spondylitis synovial fluid. CD8+ by phenotype, disease-linked clones were relatively rare in peripheral blood.

TCRdb reprocessed the 5' RACE reads via MiXCR and lists one record per CDR3 protein. The table shows approximately 250,000 distinct CDR3 sequences, with 8% to 9% occurring only once. The rearrangement links TRBV20-1 to TRBJ2-2; 9 bases are a match to TRBD2. The sequenced sample was blood, either unsorted or a sorted T cell fraction (not recorded which). This sequence originates from a female donor with ankylosing spondylitis or in good health (not recorded which). The DNA for the CDR3 is TGCAGTGCGCCCCGCGGGCTAGCGGGATGGACCGGGGAGCTGTTTTTT. This encodes CSAPRGLAGWTGELFF.